This T cell receptor (beta chain) originates from a study of blood T cell repertoires in COVID-19 (dated by TCRdb to the early 2020s). Study-level background: The collaborator samples originated in the United States, Italy and Spain and spanned the acute and convalescent phases of COVID-19. The repertoires were released in a freely available public database meant as a resource for research on the immune response to SARS-CoV-2. The material from the prospective study consisted of cDNA or gDNA derived from T cells, B-cell-depleted T cells, or PBMCs. The dataset comprised deeply sampled blood TCRbeta repertoires from subjects exposed to, actively infected with, or recovered from COVID-19. Samples came from the ongoing ImmuneRACE study (first 160 participants) plus 1,254 subjects from 6 global collaborators. Where available, HLA class I and class II types were taken from metadata supplied by the sample provider and were not determined by assay-based typing. Sample metadata almost always included a de-identified subject ID, COVID-19 status, age in years and sex. Overall study outcomes, separate from this receptor: How much clinical and demographic metadata was included differed by source and by participant, and the metadata was provided uncurated.

As to this clone: The clone's antigen remains unknown. No base-level quality is on record; no much larger clone is a single base apart.

Taken from the germline V gene, the CDR1 and CDR2 loops are MDHEN and SYDVKM. Including the terminal cysteine and phenylalanine, the CDR3 comprises 15 residues. Only the CDR3 part of the read is kept: 45 bases, read in frame from the first base. Clipping removes 2 bases from V and 2 bases from J, with 4 as the unmatched junction base count. TCRbeta CDR3 regions were amplified from genomic DNA using the immunoSEQ Assay, a bias-controlled multiplex PCR. In the source study's methods: Within the assay, amplification of reference gene primers was used to estimate how many nucleated cells each sample contained. To quantify the absolute abundance of each unique TCRbeta CDR3 rearrangement, sequence reads were collapsed and filtered. Productive Simpson clonality was computed per sample as the square root of Simpson's diversity index over productive rearrangements. Not all clones reach the TCRdb copy of this immuneACCESS table, which keeps in-frame sequences only. Checked studies attribute under half of the gap to unresolved V genes and leave the rest unexplained. The V and J calls and the clone size are those of that table, but D and trimming were determined from the DNA. The sample includes 150,000 to 200,000 clones, with about 86% observed a single time. Under 3% of the sample goes to the ten largest clones.

Each collaborating institution followed its own protocols to collect whole blood in K2EDTA tubes. For TCRbeta analysis, collaborators shipped samples in one of three forms: frozen whole blood, isolated PBMCs, or DNA extracted from either of those sample types. Sequencing was done on a sample of peripheral blood. The V and J segments used are TRBV28 and TRBJ2-3; 7 central bases correspond to TRBD2. This receptor was obtained from a human donor with acute or convalescent COVID-19. The donor label of this sample is uncertain. The CDR3 corresponds to CASSLAGATTDTQYF. The nucleotide sequence reads as follows: TGTGCCAGCAGTTTAGCGGGAGCCACCACAGATACGCAGTATTTT.